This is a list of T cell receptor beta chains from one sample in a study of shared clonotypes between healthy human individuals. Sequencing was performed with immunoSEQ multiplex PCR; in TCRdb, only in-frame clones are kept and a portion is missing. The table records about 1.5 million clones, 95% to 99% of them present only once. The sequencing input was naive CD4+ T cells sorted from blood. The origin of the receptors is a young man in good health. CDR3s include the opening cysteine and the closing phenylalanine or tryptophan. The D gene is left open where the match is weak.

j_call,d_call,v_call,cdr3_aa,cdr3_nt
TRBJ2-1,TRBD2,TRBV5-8,CASSLGTSGNEQFF,TGTGCCAGCAGCTTGGGTACTAGCGGTAATGAGCAGTTCTTC
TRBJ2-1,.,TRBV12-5,CASGLGQAPGNEQFF,TGTGCTAGTGGTTTGGGCCAGGCCCCGGGAAATGAGCAGTTCTTC
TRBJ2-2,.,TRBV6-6,CASSSRETNTGELFF,TGTGCCAGCAGTAGCCGGGAGACGAACACCGGGGAGCTGTTTTTT
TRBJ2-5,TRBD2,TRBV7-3,CASSRDYLETQYF,TGTGCCAGCAGTCGGGACTATTTGGAGACCCAGTACTTC
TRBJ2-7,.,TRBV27,CASSSFRDAVRYEQYF,TGTGCCAGCAGTTCATTCCGGGACGCGGTAAGGTACGAGCAGTACTTC
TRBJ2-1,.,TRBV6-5,CASSKRGDPSEQFF,TGTGCCAGCAGCAAAAGAGGGGACCCTAGTGAGCAGTTCTTC
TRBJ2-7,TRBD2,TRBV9,CASSVGVAGVGEQYF,TGTGCCAGCAGCGTAGGAGTAGCGGGAGTTGGCGAGCAGTACTTC
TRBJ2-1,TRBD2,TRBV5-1,CASSPLARSSYNEQFF,TGCGCCAGCAGCCCACTAGCGCGAAGCTCCTACAATGAGCAGTTCTTC
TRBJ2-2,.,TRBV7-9,CAVQNTGELFF,TGTGCCGTCCAAAACACCGGGGAGCTGTTTTTT
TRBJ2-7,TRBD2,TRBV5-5,CASTPLGRENYEQYF,TGTGCCAGCACCCCTTTAGGGCGGGAGAACTACGAGCAGTACTTC
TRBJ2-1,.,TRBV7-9,CASSGRGTSLAAVPSEQFF,TGTGCCAGCAGCGGAAGGGGGACCAGTCTAGCTGCGGTTCCCTCTGAGCAGTTCTTC
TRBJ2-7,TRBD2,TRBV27,CASSLKVAGGNEQYF,TGTGCCAGCAGTTTAAAGGTAGCGGGAGGTAACGAGCAGTACTTC
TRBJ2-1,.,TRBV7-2,CASSLAQYNEQFF,TGTGCCAGCAGCCTAGCTCAGTACAATGAGCAGTTCTTC
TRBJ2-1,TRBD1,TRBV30,CAWSRRTGVGNEQFF,TGTGCCTGGAGTCGTCGGACAGGGGTTGGTAATGAGCAGTTCTTC
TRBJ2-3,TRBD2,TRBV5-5,CASSIGLAGSTDTQYF,TGTGCCAGCAGCATCGGACTAGCGGGCAGCACAGATACGCAGTATTTT
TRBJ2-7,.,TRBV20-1,CSAYRAGEQYF,TGCAGTGCTTACAGGGCTGGCGAGCAGTACTTC
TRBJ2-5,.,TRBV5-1,CASSGGLQGGETQYF,TGCGCCAGCAGCGGCGGACTCCAAGGGGGGGAGACCCAGTACTTC
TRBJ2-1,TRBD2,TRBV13,CASSPYVLAEYNEQFF,TGTGCCAGCAGCCCTTACGTGCTAGCGGAATACAATGAGCAGTTCTTC
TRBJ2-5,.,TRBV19,CATAVGETQYF,TGTGCCACTGCGGTTGGGGAGACCCAGTACTTC
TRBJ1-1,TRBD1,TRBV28,CASSLTGRNTEAFF,TGTGCCAGCAGTCTGACAGGGCGGAACACTGAAGCTTTCTTT